One sample yielded the 20 T cell receptor beta chains listed below, sequenced in a study of shared clonotypes between healthy human individuals. TCRdb's table, derived via immunoSEQ multiplex PCR, lists solely in-frame clones and lacks some. The sample shows around 2.3 million clones, approximately 96% of them seen only once. The sample comprised naive CD4+ T cells sorted from blood. Subset: CD45RA+ positively selected. The receptors shown here come from a man between 18 and 35 years old in good health.

The rearrangement joins TRBV11-3 to TRBJ2-3; TRBD2 is a possible D gene (6 bases). Germline loops: CDR1 SGHNT, CDR2 YENEEA. Trimming took off 3 bases at V and 3 bases at J, with 16 bases between the two ends. The CDR3 has 16 amino acids. This CDR3 reads CASSLGLPGATDTQYF. In nucleotides, the CDR3 is TGTGCCAGCAGCTTGGGACTCCCCGGTGCGACAGATACGCAGTATTTT.

V and J are TRBV5-1 and TRBJ2-1, with 8 nucleotides matching TRBD2. The CDR3 loop spans 15 amino acids. From germline, CDR1 is SGHRS and CDR2 YFSETQ. The V gene end was trimmed by 3 bases and the J gene end by 3 bases; junction bases not matched to a gene: 5. CDR3 protein: CASSSGGTSYNEQFF. The DNA of the CDR3 is TGCGCCAGCAGCTCGGGAGGGACTAGCTACAATGAGCAGTTCTTC.

The V and J genes are TRBV4-2 and TRBJ2-7, with D tentatively TRBD1 (5 bases). Deletions cut 0 bases from V and 2 bases from J, with 11 bases between. The CDR3 is 15 amino acids. The germline V gene encodes CDR1 LGHNA and CDR2 YNFKEQ. The CDR3 coding sequence is TGTGCCAGCAGCCAAGAGGGGCCAGGGCCCTACGAGCAGTACTTC. This translates into CASSQEGPGPYEQYF.

A remark on this clone: At the DNA level, this CDR3 is encoded by other sequences in the same sample as well. The chain joins TRBV5-4 to TRBJ1-3; 7 bases match TRBD1. Germline V gene sequence: CDR1 SGHNT, CDR2 YYREEE (reference sequence). The J segment lost 0 bases and the V segment lost 2 bases, leaving 5 bases of the junction unmatched. This CDR3 contains 16 residues. The CDR3 coding sequence is TGTGCCAGCAGCTTAGGAGGGACAGCCTCTGGAAACACCATATATTTT. Its protein product is CASSLGGTASGNTIYF.

This clone has a handful of counts. Different DNA sequences within this sample yield the same CDR3. This chain uses TRBV4-1 with TRBJ1-6; 8 nucleotides line up with TRBD1. V trimming: 1 base; J trimming: 4 bases; junction bases outside the gene matches: 0. Germline CDR1 and CDR2: MGHRA and YSYEKL. The CDR3 has 15 residues. CDR3 in amino acids: CASSQGDRYNSPLHF. As DNA, the CDR3 is TGCGCCAGCAGCCAAGGGGACAGGTATAATTCACCCCTCCACTTT.

The gene calls are TRBV6-1 and TRBJ1-4; 8 bases are shared with TRBD1. The CDR3 is 14 residues long. With V trimmed by 6 bases and J by 7 bases, 7 bases remained unmatched. Germline lookup yields CDR1 MNHNS and CDR2 SASEGT. The CDR3 DNA reads as TGTGCCAGCAGGTCGGGACAGGTTGGTGAAAAACTGTTTTTT. This codes for CASRSGQVGEKLFF.

The chain joins TRBV19 to TRBJ1-2; TRBD1 might be the D (6 bases). Germline assignment: CDR1 LNHDA and CDR2 SQIVND (reference sequence). The ends were cut back, 3 bases at V and 6 bases at J, with 23 bases in the middle. There are 17 residues in the CDR3. As DNA, the CDR3 is TGTGCCAGTAGTATTCGCCAGGACGGCGTGAGGGGGGATGGCTACACCTTC. Its translation: CASSIRQDGVRGDGYTF.

The V call is TRBV15, the J call TRBJ1-5; 10 positions agree with TRBD1. V gave up 4 bases and J gave up 6 bases; unmatched junction bases: 9. The CDR3 length is 16 residues. Looked up from germline, CDR1 is LNHNV and CDR2 is YYDKDF (reference sequence). The CDR3 nucleotides read TGTGCCACCAGCACCGCGACAGGGGGCCCCTCTCAGCCCCAGCATTTT. It codes for CATSTATGGPSQPQHF.

The chain uses TRBV6-1 and TRBJ1-4; 7 bases fit TRBD1. This CDR3 is built from 14 residues. V shed 11 bases, J shed 3 bases, and the junction held 9 bases outside the gene matches. Looked up from germline, CDR1 is MNHNS and CDR2 is SASEGT. The CDR3 DNA reads as TGTGCCGCCCGACAGGGTGGGGCTAATGAAAAACTGTTTTTT. It codes for CAARQGGANEKLFF.

The gene calls are TRBV5-4 and TRBJ1-4; TRBD1 agrees at 9 bases. From germline, CDR1 is SGHNT and CDR2 YYREEE (reference sequence). The CDR3 totals 17 residues. The V segment lost 0 bases and the J segment 8 bases; nucleotides outside the gene matches: 11. The CDR3 bases are TGTGCCAGCAGCTTGGGACAGGGGGGCGCGAAGGTCGAAAAACTGTTTTTT. Amino acid sequence: CASSLGQGGAKVEKLFF.

V is TRBV4-1 and J is TRBJ2-7; 7 positions match TRBD2. Germline V gives CDR1 MGHRA, CDR2 YSYEKL. The V and J ends lost 0 bases and 2 bases, in that order; junction bases with no gene match: 7. The CDR3 is 16 residues long. CDR3 amino acids: CASSQDVSGLAYEQYF. Written as DNA, the CDR3 is TGCGCCAGCAGCCAAGATGTTTCCGGACTAGCCTACGAGCAGTACTTC.

The chain combines TRBV21-1 with TRBJ1-6. TRBV21-1 constitutes a pseudogene. The CDR3 covers 14 residues. CDR3 sequence (DNA): TGTGCCAGCAGCAAAGAATCGTCGGATTCACCCCTCCACTTT. This gives the protein CASSKESSDSPLHF.

This chain links TRBV5-1 with TRBJ2-3; 12 nucleotides line up with TRBD2. The CDR3 runs to 19 residues. J lost 0 bases, V lost 0 bases, and 8 bases had no gene match. Germline CDR1 and CDR2: SGHRS and YFSETQ. The CDR3 spells CASSLGLAGGPPSTDTQYF. DNA for the CDR3: TGCGCCAGCAGCTTGGGGCTAGCGGGGGGGCCCCCGAGCACAGATACGCAGTATTTT.

The chain recombines TRBV6-6 with TRBJ2-5, with D uncertain. The V gene's germline CDR1 is MNHNY and CDR2 SVGAGI (reference sequence). V was cut by 8 bases and J by 2 bases, with 6 bases left in between. There are 11 residues in the CDR3. The CDR3, as DNA: TGTGCCAGCGGGAAACAAGAGACCCAGTACTTC. Translation: CASGKQETQYF.

The V gene is TRBV7-2, the J gene TRBJ2-3; 10 bases match TRBD2. This CDR3 spans 18 amino acids. The V and J ends lost 2 bases and 0 bases, in that order; junction bases with no gene match: 8. CDR1 and CDR2 (germline): SGHTA, FQGNSA. DNA of the CDR3: TGTGCCAGCAGCTTATTGTCTAGCGGGAGTTGGAGCACAGATACGCAGTATTTT. Protein sequence: CASSLLSSGSWSTDTQYF.

V gene TRBV18 combines with J gene TRBJ2-7; D is possibly TRBD2 (5 bases). The CDR3 totals 15 residues. Trimming took off 6 bases at V and 3 bases at J, with 18 bases between the two ends. Germline V gene lookup returns CDR1 KGHSH and CDR2 LQKENI. The CDR3 sequence: CASSWVPRGSYEQYF. CDR3 DNA: TGTGCCAGCTCGTGGGTCCCACGGGGTAGCTACGAGCAGTACTTC.

The J gene is TRBJ2-1, the V gene TRBV30; D not resolved. Trimming pared 2 bases from V and 5 bases from J, leaving 22 bases between. Looked up from germline, CDR1 is GTSNPN and CDR2 is SVGIG (reference sequence). The CDR3 is 17 residues long. Here the CDR3 DNA reads TGTGCCTGGAGTCGCCTGATCTTTGGCGATTTCCACAATGAGCAGTTCTTC. Amino acid sequence: CAWSRLIFGDFHNEQFF.

CDR3 DNA: TGTGCCAGCAGTTTAAAGGACAGATCCTACGAGCAGTACTTC. It translates to CASSLKDRSYEQYF. This sequence joins TRBV27 and TRBJ2-7, with D possibly TRBD1 on 6 matching bases. V lost 2 bases and J 1 base, leaving 9 bases between the germline ends. Germline V gene data show CDR1 as MNHEY and CDR2 as SMNVEV (reference sequence). This CDR3 spans 14 amino acids.

The chain is built from TRBV30 and TRBJ2-1; 13 nucleotides agree with TRBD2. This CDR3 is built from 17 residues. With 2 bases clipped from V and 10 bases from J, the junction kept 14 bases outside the gene matches. In germline, CDR1 is GTSNPN, CDR2 SVGIG (reference sequence). The CDR3 nucleotides are TGTGCCTGGAGTCCTTCAAGGACTAGCGGGAGTATGAACGAGCAGTTCTTC. This sequence encodes CAWSPSRTSGSMNEQFF. Full variable domain (remainder filled in from reference TRBV30 and TRBJ2-1): SQTIHQWPATLVQPVGSPLSLECTVEGTSNPNLYWYRQAAGRGLQLLFYSVGIGQISSEVPQNLSASRPQDRQFILSSKKLLLSDSGFYLCAWSPSRTSGSMNEQFFGPGTRLTVL.

The V call is TRBV28, the J call TRBJ1-5; D is uncertain. Germline values: CDR1 MDHEN, CDR2 SYDVKM. The CDR3 covers 16 residues. Trimming pared 5 bases from V and 1 base from J, leaving 15 bases between. The CDR3 DNA sequence: TGTGCCAGCAGTCCGATACCCGGCAAAAGCAATCAGCCCCAGCATTTT. The encoded protein is CASSPIPGKSNQPQHF.